The next 4 T cell receptor beta chains were all read from a single sample in a study of T-cell memory formation after mild COVID-19. One entry per CDR3 protein results from TCRdb running MiXCR on the 5' RACE reads. Found here are about 82,000 distinct CDR3 sequences, more than 12% of them singletons; the top ten hold 39%. The sample was PBMCs or a T cell subset sorted from them (not recorded which). These TCRs come from a man younger than 30 who had mild COVID-19 (a few samples of this study predate the infection). Cell type and time point are not known.

In its sample, this clonotype was seen a few times. The rearrangement links TRBV4-1 to TRBJ1-1; possible D gene TRBD1, 6 bases. The germline CDR1 and CDR2 sequences are MGHRA and YSYEKL. The germline V and J ends were trimmed by 2 bases and 4 bases, with 11 bases remaining between them. CDR3 size: 14 residues. In DNA, the CDR3 is TGCGCCAGCAGCCAATACAGGGAGGGCACTGAAGCTTTCTTT. It translates to CASSQYREGTEAFF.

The chain recombines TRBV7-9 with TRBJ2-1; 10 bases line up with TRBD2. In germline, CDR1 is SEHNR, CDR2 FQNEAQ (reference sequence). The CDR3 totals 16 residues. The junction had 8 bases not matched to a gene; V was cut back by 2 bases and J by 7 bases. CDR3 region: CASSLSAGGRGNEQFF. The CDR3 DNA reads TGTGCCAGCAGCTTATCAGCGGGGGGGCGAGGTAATGAGCAGTTCTTC.

This chain links TRBV12-3 or TRBV12-4 with TRBJ2-1; D gene ambiguous. V lost 2 bases, J lost 0 bases, and 11 bases lay in between. The CDR3 extends over 16 amino acids. DNA of the CDR3: TGTGCCAGCAGTTTATTGGGTGAAAGCTCCTACAATGAGCAGTTCTTC. This codes for CASSLLGESSYNEQFF.

This clonotype was detected only a few times. This rearrangement joins TRBV4-1 to TRBJ2-2; 9 positions agree with TRBD1. The germline V gene encodes CDR1 MGHRA and CDR2 YSYEKL. The CDR3 spans 17 residues. V gave up 3 bases and J gave up 2 bases; unmatched junction bases: 7. Here the CDR3 reads CASSQRGQGPNTGELFF. DNA for the CDR3: TGCGCCAGCAGCCAGCGAGGACAGGGGCCCAACACCGGGGAGCTGTTTTTT.